A selection of T cell receptor beta chains follows, all from one sample in a study of response to subunit inactivated influenza vaccine. Each CDR3 protein gets one entry after TCRdb re-called the RT-PCR reads with MiXCR. The data show some 850,000 distinct CDR3 sequences, with roughly 18% seen just once and roughly 10% held by the top ten. Sample: PBMCs from blood, taken 5 to 6 days after vaccination. These receptor sequences come from a man aged 45-65 years who received an inactivated influenza vaccine. CDR3s include the opening cysteine and the closing phenylalanine or tryptophan.

>TRBV12-3/TRBV12-4
CASSFRESGNTIYF
>TRBV20-1
CSGLAGMNEQFF
>TRBV5-1
CASSVLSGTSPIVQFF
>TRBV10-1
CASRTLSLAADSNQPQHF
>TRBV29-1
CSTAGTQETQYF
>TRBV2
CATRLAEQETQYF
>TRBV5-8
CASSQTGTVQETQYF
>TRBV20-1
CSAPPPNKSYNSPLHF
>TRBV12-3/TRBV12-4
CASSSMGVANYGYTF
>TRBV4-3
CASSQEPRTGVWGGQFF
>TRBV12-3/TRBV12-4
CASSLGTGNDEQYF
>TRBV10-3
CAIRDRGGNYEQYF
>TRBV7-6
CASSLIAGDGNEQFF
>TRBV7-9
CASSAEGQFF
>TRBV5-1
CASSLVLGLEGNEQFF
>TRBV20-1
CSAGGMASGELFF
>TRBV9
CASSVFSGLAGGTGELFF
>TRBV6-1
CASSGGGVYGYTF
>TRBV5-1
CASSVQSSQETQYF
>TRBV7-3
CATNVRYF
>TRBV20-1
CSARDHSRQAGETQYF
>TRBV7-6
CASSLTLRLAGGQETQYF
>TRBV5-5
CASSRAAGWGNEKLFF
>TRBV7-2
CASSFTSGSDTQYF
>TRBV7-2
CASSTTRAGGRNEQFF
>TRBV4-3
CASSQQGQGRDYEQYF
>TRBV29-1
CSVADTNNSPLHF
>TRBV7-6
CASSKRVNHEQYF
>TRBV12-3/TRBV12-4
CASTSEGLLEQYF
>TRBV5-1
CASSLAKSGGLSYEQYF
>TRBV15
CATSRETGGGQFF
>TRBV3-1
CASSQMSYEQYF
>TRBV2
CASSEIGTGFNQPQHF
>TRBV27
CASAKLLVRSTYEQYF
>TRBV27
CASSSPGQVYNEQFF
>TRBV7-9
CASSPPSAANTGELFF
>TRBV11-2
CASSLDRQGVGNSPLHF
>TRBV4-2
CASSPSSSNTGELFF
>TRBV5-6
CASSRGFSYNSPLHF
>TRBV20-1
CSASGLAGFVEQFF
>TRBV20-1
CSARSGSGSAEQYF
>TRBV12-3/TRBV12-4
CASSLAPGGNTIYF
>TRBV7-6
CASSLWGTLPDRGLVGELFF
>TRBV20-1
CSARGLGAAYEQYF
>TRBV9
CASSEGTGINQPQHF
>TRBV20-1
CSARALRTDEAFF
>TRBV4-3
CASSQDRSRRELFF
>TRBV29-1
CSVELVWGGEETQYF
>TRBV7-8
CASRQTRDPYNEQFF
>TRBV12-3/TRBV12-4
CASSLLLETQYF
>TRBV12-3/TRBV12-4
CASSNSYRDLNPYEQYF
>TRBV12-3/TRBV12-4
CASSLSANTGELFF
>TRBV6-1
CASSPSTGHNQPQHF
>TRBV7-8
CASSLATSRHEQYF
>TRBV6-1
CASSEAFIDTQYF
>TRBV6-1
CASSHFGPNQPQHF
>TRBV24-1
CATSDLGLAEQFF
>TRBV5-1
CASSLQGTNSPLHF
>TRBV7-8
CASSLRQINSPLHF
>TRBV20-1
CSARPLRQVKAETQYF